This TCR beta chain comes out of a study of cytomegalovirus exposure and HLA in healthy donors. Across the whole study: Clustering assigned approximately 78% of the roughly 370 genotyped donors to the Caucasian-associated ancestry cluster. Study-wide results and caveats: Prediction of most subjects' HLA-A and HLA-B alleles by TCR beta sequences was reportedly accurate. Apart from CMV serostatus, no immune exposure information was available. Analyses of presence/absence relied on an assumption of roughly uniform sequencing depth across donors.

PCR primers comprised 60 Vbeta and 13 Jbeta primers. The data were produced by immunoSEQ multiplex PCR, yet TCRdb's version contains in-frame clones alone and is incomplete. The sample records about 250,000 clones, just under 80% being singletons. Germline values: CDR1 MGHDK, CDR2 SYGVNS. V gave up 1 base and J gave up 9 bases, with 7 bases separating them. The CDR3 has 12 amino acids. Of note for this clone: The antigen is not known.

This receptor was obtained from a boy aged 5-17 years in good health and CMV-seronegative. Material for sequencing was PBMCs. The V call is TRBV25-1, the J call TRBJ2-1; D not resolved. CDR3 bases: TGTGCCAGCAGTGAATTTACTGCTGAGCAGTTCTTC. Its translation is CASSEFTAEQFF.